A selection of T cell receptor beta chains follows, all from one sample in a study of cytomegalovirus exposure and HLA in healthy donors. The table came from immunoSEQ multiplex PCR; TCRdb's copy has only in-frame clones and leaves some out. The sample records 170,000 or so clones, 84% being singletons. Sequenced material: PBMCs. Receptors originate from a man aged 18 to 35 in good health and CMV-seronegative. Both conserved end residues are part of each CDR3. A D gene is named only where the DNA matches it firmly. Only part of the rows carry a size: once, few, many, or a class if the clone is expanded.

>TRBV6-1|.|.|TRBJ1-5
TGTGCCAGCAGTGCAACAGGACGGTATAGCAATCAGCCCCAGCATTTT
CASSATGRYSNQPQHF
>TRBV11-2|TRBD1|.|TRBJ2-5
TGTGCCAGCAGCAGGGACAGGGGTCAAGAGACCCAGTACTTC
CASSRDRGQETQYF
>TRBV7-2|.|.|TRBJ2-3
TGTGCCAGCAGCTTAACCAACCGGGACTATACGCAGTATTTT
CASSLTNRDYTQYF
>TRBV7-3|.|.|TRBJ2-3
TGTGCCAGCAGCTTAACGGTGGGGGCTAGCTTGGATACGCAGTATTTT
CASSLTVGASLDTQYF
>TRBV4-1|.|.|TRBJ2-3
TGCGCCAGCAGCCAAGAACCCCCGGCGGCAAACACAGATACGCAGTATTTT
CASSQEPPAANTDTQYF
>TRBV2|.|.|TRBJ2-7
TGTGCCAGCACACCCTTTCTCGGCTACGAGCAGTACTTC
CASTPFLGYEQYF
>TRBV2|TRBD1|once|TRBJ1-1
TGTGCCAGCAGCCCCTTTACAGGGGTACCTCAAGAAGCTTTCTTT
CASSPFTGVPQEAFF
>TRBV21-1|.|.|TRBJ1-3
TGTGCCAGCAGCAAAGGGGGGGGTGGCTGGGACACCATATATTTT
CASSKGGGGWDTIYF
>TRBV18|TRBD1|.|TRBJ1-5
TGTGCCAGCTCACCACGGGCAGGGGGCCGGTTGATCAATCAGCCCCAGCATTTT
CASSPRAGGRLINQPQHF
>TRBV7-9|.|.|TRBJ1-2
TGTGCCAGCAGCTTAGTAGGAAGGGGGATCGTGGATGGCTACACCTTC
CASSLVGRGIVDGYTF
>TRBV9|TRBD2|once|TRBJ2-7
TGTGCCAGCAGCGCCGGGACTAGCGCAACCTACGAGCAGTACTTC
CASSAGTSATYEQYF
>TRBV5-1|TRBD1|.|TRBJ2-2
TGCGCCAGCAGCTTGACAGGGGGCGGGGAGCTGTTTTTT
CASSLTGGGELFF
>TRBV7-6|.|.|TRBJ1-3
TGTGCCAGCAGCTTTAACAGAAATAGTAACACCATATATTTT
CASSFNRNSNTIYF
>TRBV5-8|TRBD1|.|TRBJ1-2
TGTGCCAGCAGCTCCACCGGGACAGGGAACTATGGCTACACCTTC
CASSSTGTGNYGYTF
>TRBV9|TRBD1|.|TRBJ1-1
TGTGCTGGACAGGGGCTGAGTGAAGCTTTCTTT
CAGQGLSEAFF
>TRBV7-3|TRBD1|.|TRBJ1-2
TGTGCCAGCAGCTCCACAGGGGAGGGCTACACCTTC
CASSSTGEGYTF
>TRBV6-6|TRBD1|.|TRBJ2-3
TGTGCCAGCAATACAGGGGGCGGGACAGATACGCAGTATTTT
CASNTGGGTDTQYF
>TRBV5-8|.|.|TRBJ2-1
TGTGCCAGCAGCCAGGGGGGACAGACGACCTACAATGAGCAGTTCTTC
CASSQGGQTTYNEQFF
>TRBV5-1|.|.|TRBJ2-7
TGCGCCAGCAGCTTATTAGCAGGGATGACCTACGAGCAGTACTTC
CASSLLAGMTYEQYF
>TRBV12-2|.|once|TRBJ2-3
TGTGCAAGTCGCTCTTGGCGGCGGGGGAGGCATACTAGCACAGATACGCAGTATTTT
CASRSWRRGRHTSTDTQYF
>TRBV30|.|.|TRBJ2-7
TGTGCCTGGAGCGGGACTGATTACGAGCAGTACTTC
CAWSGTDYEQYF
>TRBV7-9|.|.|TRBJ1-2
TGTTCCAGCAGCGGAACGGGGGGGACATATGGCTACACCTTC
CSSSGTGGTYGYTF
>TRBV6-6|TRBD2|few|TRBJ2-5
TGTGCCAGCAGTGGACTAGCGGGAGCTCTGGAGACCCAGTACTTC
CASSGLAGALETQYF
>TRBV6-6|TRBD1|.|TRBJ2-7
TGTGCCAGCAGTTACGTGGGACAGGGGGCGTACGAGCAGTACTTC
CASSYVGQGAYEQYF
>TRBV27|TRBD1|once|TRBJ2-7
TGTGCCAGCAGTTTATTGGGACAGGCCTACGAGCAGTACTTC
CASSLLGQAYEQYF
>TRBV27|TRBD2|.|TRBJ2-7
TGTGCCAGCACCAAAGATAGCGGGAGGGCAAGCGAGCAGTACTTC
CASTKDSGRASEQYF
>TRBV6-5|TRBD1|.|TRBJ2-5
TGTGCCAGCAACTCCCCGGGACAGGGGAAGACCCAGTACTTC
CASNSPGQGKTQYF
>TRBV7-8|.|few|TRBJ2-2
TGTGCCAGCACCACTTCTTCCGGGGAGCTGTTTTTT
CASTTSSGELFF
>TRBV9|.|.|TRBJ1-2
TGTGCCAGCAGCGCCTTGGGGCATAATGGCTACACCTTC
CASSALGHNGYTF
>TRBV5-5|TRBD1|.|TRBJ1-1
TGTGCCAGCAGCAGACTCCTAAGGGACAGGGTCGTGGGCACTGAAGCTTTCTTT
CASSRLLRDRVVGTEAFF
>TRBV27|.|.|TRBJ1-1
TGTGCCAGCAGTTCCCTAGGACAGACTGAAGCTTTCTTT
CASSSLGQTEAFF
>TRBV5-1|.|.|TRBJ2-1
TGCGCCAGCAGCTTGTACGGGATCAGTAATGAGCAGTTCTTC
CASSLYGISNEQFF
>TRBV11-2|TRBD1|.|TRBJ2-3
TGTGCCAGCGCAAGGCGGGGACAGGATAGCACAGATACGCAGTATTTT
CASARRGQDSTDTQYF
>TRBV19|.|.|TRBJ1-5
TGTGCCAGTAGTATACCTAATCAGCCCCAGCATTTT
CASSIPNQPQHF
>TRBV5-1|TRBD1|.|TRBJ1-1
TGCGCCAGCAGCTTACACAGGGGTGCGGCTGAAGCTTTCTTT
CASSLHRGAAEAFF
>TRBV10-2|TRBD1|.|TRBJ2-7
TGCGCCAGCTTACAGGGGGACGAGCAGTACTTC
CASLQGDEQYF
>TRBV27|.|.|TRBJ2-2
TGTGCCAGCACGACGCCAGGACTACCGAACACCGGGGAGCTGTTTTTT
CASTTPGLPNTGELFF
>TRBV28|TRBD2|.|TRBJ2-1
TGTGCCAGCAGCCAGGGACTAGGCAATGAGCAGTTCTTC
CASSQGLGNEQFF
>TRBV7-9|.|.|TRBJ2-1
TGTGCCAGCAGCTTAAATAGCTACCATGAGCAGTTCTTC
CASSLNSYHEQFF
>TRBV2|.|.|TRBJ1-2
TGTGCCAGCGAGTCCCTAGGCATCTCTAACTATGGCTACACCTTC
CASESLGISNYGYTF
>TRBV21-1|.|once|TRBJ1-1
TGTGCCAGCAGCAAGGGACAGATGAACACTGAAGCTTTCTTT
CASSKGQMNTEAFF
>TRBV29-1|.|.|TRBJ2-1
TGCAGCGTTGGTTTACTAGCCAACAATGAGCAGTTCTTC
CSVGLLANNEQFF
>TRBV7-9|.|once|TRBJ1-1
TGTGCCAGCAGCTTAGACAGACAGAACACTGAAGCTTTCTTT
CASSLDRQNTEAFF
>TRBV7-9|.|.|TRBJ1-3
TGTGCCAGCAGCTCGGACAGACCTCCCTCTGGAAACACCATATATTTT
CASSSDRPPSGNTIYF
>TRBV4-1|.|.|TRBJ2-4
TGCGCCAGCAGCCAAGAGCGGTTTAGCGGAGCCAAAAACATTCAGTACTTC
CASSQERFSGAKNIQYF
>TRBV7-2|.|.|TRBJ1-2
TGTGCCAGCCAGGGGAGTCCCCCTTATGGCTACACCTTC
CASQGSPPYGYTF
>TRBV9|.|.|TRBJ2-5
TGTGCCAGCAGCGCAGAGGGGGATCTTTTCCCGGGGTTACAAGAGACCCAGTACTTC
CASSAEGDLFPGLQETQYF
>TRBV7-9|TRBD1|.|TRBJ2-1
TGTGCCAGCAGCTACGGGACAGGTCGGAATGAGCAGTTCTTC
CASSYGTGRNEQFF
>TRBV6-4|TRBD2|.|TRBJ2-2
TGTGCCAGCAGTGAGGGACTAGAGGCCGGGGAGCTGTTTTTT
CASSEGLEAGELFF
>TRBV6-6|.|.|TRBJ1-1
TGTGCCAGCAGTTACTCCTCGCAGGGGAATGAAGCTTTCTTT
CASSYSSQGNEAFF
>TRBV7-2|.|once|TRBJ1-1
TGTGCCAGCAGCTCCTACAGACCGACAGCTGAAGCTTTCTTT
CASSSYRPTAEAFF
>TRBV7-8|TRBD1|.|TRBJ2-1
TGTGCCAGCAGCTTAGCGGGACAGGTGTTCTTC
CASSLAGQVFF
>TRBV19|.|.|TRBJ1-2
TGTGCCACCTCGACAGGCCCTGGGGACTATGGCTACACCTTC
CATSTGPGDYGYTF
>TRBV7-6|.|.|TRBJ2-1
TGTGCCAGCAGCCCACGGGAGACCTACAATGAGCAGTTCTTC
CASSPRETYNEQFF
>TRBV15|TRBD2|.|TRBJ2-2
TGTGCCACCAGCAGAGATCGAGGCGGGAGAAGCGGGGAGCTGTTTTTT
CATSRDRGGRSGELFF
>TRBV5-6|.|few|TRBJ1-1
TGTGCCAGCAGCTTAAATTTCGGGGGAGGTGAAGCTTTCTTT
CASSLNFGGGEAFF
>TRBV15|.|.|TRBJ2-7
TGTGCCACCAGCAACGGCTACGAGCAGTACTTC
CATSNGYEQYF
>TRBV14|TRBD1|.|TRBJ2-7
TGTGCCAGCAGCCAATCCCGGACAGGGGCCTACGAGCAGTACTTC
CASSQSRTGAYEQYF
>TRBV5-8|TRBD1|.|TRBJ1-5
TGTGCCAGCAGTCCTGACAGGGGGCGTCAGCCCCAGCATTTT
CASSPDRGRQPQHF
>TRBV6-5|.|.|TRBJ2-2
TGTGCCAGCAGTTGGGGCATCGGCGTCAACGGGGAGCTGTTTTTT
CASSWGIGVNGELFF